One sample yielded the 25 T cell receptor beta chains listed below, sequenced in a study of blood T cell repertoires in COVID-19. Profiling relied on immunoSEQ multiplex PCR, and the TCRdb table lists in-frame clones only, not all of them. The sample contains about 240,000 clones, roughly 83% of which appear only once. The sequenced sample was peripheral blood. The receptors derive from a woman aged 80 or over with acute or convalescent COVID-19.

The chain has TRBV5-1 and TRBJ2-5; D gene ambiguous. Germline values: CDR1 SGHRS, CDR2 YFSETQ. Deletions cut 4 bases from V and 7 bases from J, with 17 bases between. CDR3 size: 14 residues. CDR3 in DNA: TGCGCCAGCAGCCTGGACGGGTCTTTAGGGACCCAGTACTTC. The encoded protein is CASSLDGSLGTQYF.

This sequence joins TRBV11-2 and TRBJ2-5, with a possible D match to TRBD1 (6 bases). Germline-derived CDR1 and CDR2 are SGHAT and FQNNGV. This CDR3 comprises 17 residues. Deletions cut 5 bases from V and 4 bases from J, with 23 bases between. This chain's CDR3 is CASSQPLVLLGGETQYF. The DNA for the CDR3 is TGTGCCAGCAGCCAGCCACTAGTCCTCTTAGGGGGAGAGACCCAGTACTTC.

The CDR3 reads CSVRDRGPTDTQYF. For the CDR3, the DNA is TGCAGCGTTCGGGACAGGGGCCCAACAGATACGCAGTATTTT. The chain employs TRBV29-1 and TRBJ2-3; TRBD1 aligns across 10 bases. Germline CDR1 is SQVTM and CDR2 is ANQGSEA. This CDR3 is built from 14 residues. Germline trimming cut 5 bases from V and 3 bases from J; bases unmatched to any gene: 5.

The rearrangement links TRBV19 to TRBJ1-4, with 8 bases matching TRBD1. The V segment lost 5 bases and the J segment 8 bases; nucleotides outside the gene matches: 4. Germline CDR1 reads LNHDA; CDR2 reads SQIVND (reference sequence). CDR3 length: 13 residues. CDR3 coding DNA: TGTGCCAGTAGTTGGGCAGGGGGCGAAAAACTGTTTTTT. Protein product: CASSWAGGEKLFF. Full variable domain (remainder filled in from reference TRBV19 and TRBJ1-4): DGGITQSPKYLFRKEGQNVTLSCEQNLNHDAMYWYRQDPGQGLRLIYYSQIVNDFQKGDIAEGYSVSREKKESFPLTVTSAQKNPTAFYLCASSWAGGEKLFFGSGTQLSVL.

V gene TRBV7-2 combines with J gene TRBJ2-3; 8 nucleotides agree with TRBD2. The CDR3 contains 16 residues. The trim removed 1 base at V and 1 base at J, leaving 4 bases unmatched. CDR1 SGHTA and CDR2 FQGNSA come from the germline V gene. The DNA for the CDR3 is TGTGCCAGCAGCTTAGGAGCGGGGGCGCGCACAGATACGCAGTATTTT. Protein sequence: CASSLGAGARTDTQYF.

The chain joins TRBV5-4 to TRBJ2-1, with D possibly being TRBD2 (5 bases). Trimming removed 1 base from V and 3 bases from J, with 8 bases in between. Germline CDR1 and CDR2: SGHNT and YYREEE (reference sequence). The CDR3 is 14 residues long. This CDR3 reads CASSLQADYNEQFF. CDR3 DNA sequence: TGTGCCAGCAGCTTGCAAGCGGACTACAATGAGCAGTTCTTC.

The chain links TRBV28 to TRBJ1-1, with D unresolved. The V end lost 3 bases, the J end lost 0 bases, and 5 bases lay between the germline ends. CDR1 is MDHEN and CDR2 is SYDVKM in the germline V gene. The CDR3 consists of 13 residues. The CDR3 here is CASSFPVNTEAFF. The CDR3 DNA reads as TGTGCCAGCAGTTTTCCCGTGAACACTGAAGCTTTCTTT.

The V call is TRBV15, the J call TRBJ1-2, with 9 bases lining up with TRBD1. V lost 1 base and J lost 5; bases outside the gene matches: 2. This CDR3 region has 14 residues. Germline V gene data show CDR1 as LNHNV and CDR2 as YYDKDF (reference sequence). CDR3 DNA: TGTGCCACCAGCAGAGGAGGACAGGGGTATGGCTACACCTTC. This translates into CATSRGGQGYGYTF. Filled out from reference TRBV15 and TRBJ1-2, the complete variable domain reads DAMVIQNPRYQVTQFGKPVTLSCSQTLNHNVMYWYQQKSSQAPKLLFHYYDKDFNNEADTPDNFQSRRPNTSFCFLDIRSPGLGDTAMYLCATSRGGQGYGYTFGSGTRLTVV.

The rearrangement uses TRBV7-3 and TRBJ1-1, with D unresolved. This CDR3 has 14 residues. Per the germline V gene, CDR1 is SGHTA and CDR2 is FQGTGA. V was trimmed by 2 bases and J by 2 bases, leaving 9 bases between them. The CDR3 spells CASSLEGGNTEAFF. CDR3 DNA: TGTGCCAGCAGCTTAGAGGGCGGCAACACTGAAGCTTTCTTT.

The CDR3 bases are TGTGCCACCAGCCGGGACATACTGTACAATGAGCAGTTCTTC. It yields the protein CATSRDILYNEQFF. The chain links TRBV15 to TRBJ2-1; perhaps TRBD1 as D (6 bases). Germline V lookup: CDR1 LNHNV, CDR2 YYDKDF (reference sequence). The CDR3 totals 14 residues. Trimming removed 5 bases at V and 4 bases at J, with 12 bases between.

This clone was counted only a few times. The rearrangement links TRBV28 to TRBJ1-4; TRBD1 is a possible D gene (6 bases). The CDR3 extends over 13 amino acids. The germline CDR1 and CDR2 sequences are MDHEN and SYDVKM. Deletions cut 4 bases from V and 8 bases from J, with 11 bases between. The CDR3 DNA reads TGTGCCAGCAGTTCGGACAGCCACGAAAAACTGTTTTTT. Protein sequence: CASSSDSHEKLFF.

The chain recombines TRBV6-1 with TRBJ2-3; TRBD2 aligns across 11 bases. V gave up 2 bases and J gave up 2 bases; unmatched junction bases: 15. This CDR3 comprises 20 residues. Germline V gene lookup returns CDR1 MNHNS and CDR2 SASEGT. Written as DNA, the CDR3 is TGTGCCAGCAGTGAAAGGAGGGGACTAGCGGATGCCCTACCCACAGATACGCAGTATTTT. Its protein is CASSERRGLADALPTDTQYF.

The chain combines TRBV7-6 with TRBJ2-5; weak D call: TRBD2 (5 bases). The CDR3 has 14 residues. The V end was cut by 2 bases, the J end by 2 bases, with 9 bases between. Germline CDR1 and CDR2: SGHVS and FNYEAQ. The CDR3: CASSLRGRQETQYF. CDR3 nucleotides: TGTGCCAGCAGCTTACGGGGTAGACAAGAGACCCAGTACTTC.

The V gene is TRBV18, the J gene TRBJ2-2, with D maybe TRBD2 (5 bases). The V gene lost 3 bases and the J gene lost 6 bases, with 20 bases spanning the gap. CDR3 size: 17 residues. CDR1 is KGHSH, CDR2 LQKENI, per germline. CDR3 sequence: CASSPRLRTGGPGELFF. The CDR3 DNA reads TGTGCCAGCTCACCCCGCCTTAGGACTGGAGGCCCCGGGGAGCTGTTTTTT.

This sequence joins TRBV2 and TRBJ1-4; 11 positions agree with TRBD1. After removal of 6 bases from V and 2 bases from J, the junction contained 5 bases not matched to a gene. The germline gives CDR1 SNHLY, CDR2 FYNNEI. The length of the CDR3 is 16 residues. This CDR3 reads CASRGDRGATNEKLFF. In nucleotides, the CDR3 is TGTGCCAGCAGAGGGGACAGGGGGGCGACTAATGAAAAACTGTTTTTT.

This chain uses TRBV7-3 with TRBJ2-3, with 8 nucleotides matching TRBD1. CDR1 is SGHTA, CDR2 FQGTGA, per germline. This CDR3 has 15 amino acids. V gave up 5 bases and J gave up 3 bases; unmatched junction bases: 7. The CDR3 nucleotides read TGTGCCAGCAGCCGTTCGGGACAGGCGACAGATACGCAGTATTTT. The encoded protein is CASSRSGQATDTQYF.

This CDR3 reads CASSSLGRDSGHSNQPQHF. The CDR3 nucleotides are TGTGCCAGCAGTTCCTTGGGGCGGGACAGTGGGCATAGCAATCAGCCCCAGCATTTT. The gene calls are TRBV27 and TRBJ1-5; 7 bases line up with TRBD1. V was pared by 4 bases and J by 0 bases, with 15 bases of the junction left unmatched. The CDR3 consists of 19 residues. Per germline, CDR1 MNHEY and CDR2 SMNVEV (reference sequence).

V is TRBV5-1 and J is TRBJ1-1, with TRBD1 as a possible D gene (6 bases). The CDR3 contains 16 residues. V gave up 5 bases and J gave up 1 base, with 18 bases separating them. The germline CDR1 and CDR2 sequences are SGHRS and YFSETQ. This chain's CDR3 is CASRPRTVPENTEAFF. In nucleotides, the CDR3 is TGCGCCAGCAGGCCCCGGACAGTCCCTGAGAACACTGAAGCTTTCTTT.

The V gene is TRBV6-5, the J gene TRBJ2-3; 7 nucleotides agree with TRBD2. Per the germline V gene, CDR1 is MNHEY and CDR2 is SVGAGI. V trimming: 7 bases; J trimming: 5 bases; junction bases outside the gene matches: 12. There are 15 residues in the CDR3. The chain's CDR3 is CASTVEGREGDTQYF. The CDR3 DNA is TGTGCCAGCACGGTGGAAGGGAGGGAGGGAGATACGCAGTATTTT.

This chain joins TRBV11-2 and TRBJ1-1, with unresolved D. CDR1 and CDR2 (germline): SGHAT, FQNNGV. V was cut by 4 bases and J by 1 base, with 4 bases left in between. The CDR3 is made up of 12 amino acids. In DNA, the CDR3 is TGTGCCAGCAGCTCAGGGAACACTGAAGCTTTCTTT. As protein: CASSSGNTEAFF.

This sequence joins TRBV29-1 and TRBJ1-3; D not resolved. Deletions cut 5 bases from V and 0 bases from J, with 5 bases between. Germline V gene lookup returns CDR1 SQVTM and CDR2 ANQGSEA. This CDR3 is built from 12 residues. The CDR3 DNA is TGCAGCGTTCGGTACTCTGGAAACACCATATATTTT. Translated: CSVRYSGNTIYF. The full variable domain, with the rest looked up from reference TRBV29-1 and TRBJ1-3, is SAVISQKPSRDICQRGTSLTIQCQVDSQVTMMFWYRQQPGQSLTLIATANQGSEATYESGFVIDKFPISRPNLTFSTLTVSNMSPEDSSIYLCSVRYSGNTIYFGEGSWLTVV.

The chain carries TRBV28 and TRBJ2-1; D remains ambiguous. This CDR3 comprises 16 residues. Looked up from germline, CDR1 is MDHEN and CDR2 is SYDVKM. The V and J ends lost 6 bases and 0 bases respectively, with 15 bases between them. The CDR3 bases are TGTGCCAGCAGCCATCAACCCCCGAGCTCCTACAATGAGCAGTTCTTC. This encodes CASSHQPPSSYNEQFF.

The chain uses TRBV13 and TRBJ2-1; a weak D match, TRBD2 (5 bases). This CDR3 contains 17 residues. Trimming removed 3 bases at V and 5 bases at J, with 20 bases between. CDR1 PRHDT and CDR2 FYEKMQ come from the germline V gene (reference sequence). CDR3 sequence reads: CASSFRYGVERDNEQFF. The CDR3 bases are TGTGCCAGCAGCTTTAGGTACGGAGTAGAGAGGGACAATGAGCAGTTCTTC.

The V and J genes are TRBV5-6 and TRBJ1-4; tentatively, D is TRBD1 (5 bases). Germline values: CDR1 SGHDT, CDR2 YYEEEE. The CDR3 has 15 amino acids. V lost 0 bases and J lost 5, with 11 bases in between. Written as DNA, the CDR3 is TGTGCCAGCAGCTTGGCGGCAGGGAGGAATGAAAAACTGTTTTTT. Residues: CASSLAAGRNEKLFF. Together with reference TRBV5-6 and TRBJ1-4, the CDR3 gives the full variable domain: DAGVTQSPTHLIKTRGQQVTLRCSPKSGHDTVSWYQQALGQGPQFIFQYYEEEERQRGNFPDRFSGHQFPNYSSELNVNALLLGDSALYLCASSLAAGRNEKLFFGSGTQLSVL.

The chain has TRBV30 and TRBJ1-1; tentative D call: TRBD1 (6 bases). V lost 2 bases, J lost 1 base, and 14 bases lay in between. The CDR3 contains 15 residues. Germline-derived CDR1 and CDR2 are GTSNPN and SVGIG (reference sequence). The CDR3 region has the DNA TGTGCCTGGAGTCCGCGACCCAGGGGGAACACTGAAGCTTTCTTT. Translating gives CAWSPRPRGNTEAFF.